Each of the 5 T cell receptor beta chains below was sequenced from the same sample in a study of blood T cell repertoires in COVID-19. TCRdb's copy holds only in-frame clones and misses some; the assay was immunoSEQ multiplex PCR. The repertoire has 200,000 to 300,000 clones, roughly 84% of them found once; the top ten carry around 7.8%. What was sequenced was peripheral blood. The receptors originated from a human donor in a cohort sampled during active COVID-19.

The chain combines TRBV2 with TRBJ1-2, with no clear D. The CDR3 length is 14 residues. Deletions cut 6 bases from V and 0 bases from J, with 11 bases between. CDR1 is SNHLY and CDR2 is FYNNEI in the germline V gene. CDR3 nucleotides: TGTGCCAGCAGCCGGACGGAGGCTAACTATGGCTACACCTTC. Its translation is CASSRTEANYGYTF.

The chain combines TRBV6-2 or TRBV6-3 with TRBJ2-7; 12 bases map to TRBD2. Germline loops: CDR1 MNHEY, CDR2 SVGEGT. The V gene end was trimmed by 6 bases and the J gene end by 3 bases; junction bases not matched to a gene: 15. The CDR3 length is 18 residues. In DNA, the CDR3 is TGTGCCAGCAGCCCATGGCTAGCGGGGGGGCATATCTACTACGAGCAGTACTTC. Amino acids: CASSPWLAGGHIYYEQYF.

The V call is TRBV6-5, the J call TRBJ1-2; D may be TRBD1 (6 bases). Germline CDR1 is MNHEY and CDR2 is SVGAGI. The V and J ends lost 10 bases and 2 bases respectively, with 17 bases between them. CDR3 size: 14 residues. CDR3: CATHPSGVNYGYTF. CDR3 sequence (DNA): TGTGCCACCCACCCTTCAGGGGTCAACTATGGCTACACCTTC.

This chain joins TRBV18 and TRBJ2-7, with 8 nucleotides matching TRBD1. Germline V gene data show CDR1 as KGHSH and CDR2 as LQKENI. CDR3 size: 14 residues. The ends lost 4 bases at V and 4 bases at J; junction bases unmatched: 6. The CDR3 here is CASSQKTGVYEQYF. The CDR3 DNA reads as TGTGCCAGCTCACAAAAGACAGGGGTATACGAGCAGTACTTC.

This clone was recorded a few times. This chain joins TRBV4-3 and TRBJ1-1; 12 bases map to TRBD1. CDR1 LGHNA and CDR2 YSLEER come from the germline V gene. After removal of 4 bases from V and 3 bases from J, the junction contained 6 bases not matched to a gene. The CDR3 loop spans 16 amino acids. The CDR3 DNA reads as TGCGCCAGCAGCCCAGGGACAGGGGGCTTGGACACTGAAGCTTTCTTT. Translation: CASSPGTGGLDTEAFF.